This T cell receptor beta chain was found in a study of T cells in narcolepsy. Assay: immunoSEQ multiplex PCR; the TCRdb copy retains only in-frame clones and omits some. The sample comprises more than 10,000 clones, 90% to 95% of which are singletons, and 0.9% to 1.3% rests with the top ten. Germline CDR1 and CDR2: SNHLY and FYNNEI. The V end was cut by 2 bases, the J end by 2 bases, with 13 bases between. This CDR3 comprises 15 residues. The J gene is TRBJ2-7, the V gene TRBV2; perhaps TRBD1 as D (6 bases). Sequenced: CD45RA- memory CD4+ T cells from PBMCs. The clonotype was recovered from a human donor with narcolepsy. For the CDR3, the DNA is TGTGCCAGCAGTGAAAGGGCAGGGGCCGCCTACGAGCAGTACTTC. Translation: CASSERAGAAYEQYF. Full variable domain (remainder filled in from reference TRBV2 and TRBJ2-7): EPEVTQTPSHQVTQMGQEVILRCVPISNHLYFYWYRQILGQKVEFLVSFYNNEISEKSEIFDDQFSVERPDGSNFTLKIRSTKLEDSAMYFCASSERAGAAYEQYFGPGTRLTVT.